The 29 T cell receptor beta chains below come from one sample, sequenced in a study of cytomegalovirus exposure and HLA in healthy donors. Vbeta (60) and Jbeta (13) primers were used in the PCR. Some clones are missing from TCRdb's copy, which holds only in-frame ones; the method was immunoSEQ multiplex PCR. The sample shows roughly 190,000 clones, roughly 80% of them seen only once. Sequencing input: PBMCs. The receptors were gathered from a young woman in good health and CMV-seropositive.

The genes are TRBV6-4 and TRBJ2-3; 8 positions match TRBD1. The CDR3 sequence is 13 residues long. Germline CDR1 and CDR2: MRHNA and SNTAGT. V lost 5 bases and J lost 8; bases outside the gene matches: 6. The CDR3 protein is CASSYGQGGTQYF. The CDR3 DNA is TGTGCCAGCAGTTATGGACAGGGTGGTACGCAGTATTTT.

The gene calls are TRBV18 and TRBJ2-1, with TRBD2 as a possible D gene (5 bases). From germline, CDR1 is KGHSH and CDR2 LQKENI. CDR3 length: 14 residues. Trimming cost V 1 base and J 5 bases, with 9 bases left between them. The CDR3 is CASSPQEGNNEQFF. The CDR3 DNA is TGTGCCAGCTCACCACAAGAGGGAAACAATGAGCAGTTCTTC.

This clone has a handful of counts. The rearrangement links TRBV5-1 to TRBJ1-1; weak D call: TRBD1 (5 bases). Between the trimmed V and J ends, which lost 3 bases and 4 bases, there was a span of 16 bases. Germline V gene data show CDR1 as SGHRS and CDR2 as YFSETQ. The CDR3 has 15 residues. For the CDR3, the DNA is TGCGCCAGCAGCTCCGGGGGGAGCGCAGGCACTGAAGCTTTCTTT. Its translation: CASSSGGSAGTEAFF.

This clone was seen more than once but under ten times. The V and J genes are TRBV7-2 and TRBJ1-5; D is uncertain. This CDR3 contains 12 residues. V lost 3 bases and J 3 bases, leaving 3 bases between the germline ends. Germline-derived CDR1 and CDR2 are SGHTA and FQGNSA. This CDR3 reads CASSLYNQPQHF. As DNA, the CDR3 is TGTGCCAGCAGCTTGTACAATCAGCCCCAGCATTTT.

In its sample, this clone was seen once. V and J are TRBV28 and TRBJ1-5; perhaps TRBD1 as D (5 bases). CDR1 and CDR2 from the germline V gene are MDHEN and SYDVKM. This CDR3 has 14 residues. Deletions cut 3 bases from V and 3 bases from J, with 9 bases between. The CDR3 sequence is CASSLAGINQPQHF. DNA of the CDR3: TGTGCCAGCAGTTTGGCAGGGATCAATCAGCCCCAGCATTTT. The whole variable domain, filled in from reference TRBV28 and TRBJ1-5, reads DVKVTQSSRYLVKRTGEKVFLECVQDMDHENMFWYRQDPGLGLRLIYFSYDVKMKEKGDIPEGYSVSREKKERFSLILESASTNQTSMYLCASSLAGINQPQHFGDGTRLSIL.

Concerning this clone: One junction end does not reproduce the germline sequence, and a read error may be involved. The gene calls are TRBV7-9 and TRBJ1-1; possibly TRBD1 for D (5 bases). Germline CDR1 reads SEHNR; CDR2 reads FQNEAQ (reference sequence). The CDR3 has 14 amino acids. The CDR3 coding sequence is TGTGCCAGCAGCATCCCACAGGTGAACATTGAAGCTTTCTTT. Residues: CASSIPQVNIEAFF.

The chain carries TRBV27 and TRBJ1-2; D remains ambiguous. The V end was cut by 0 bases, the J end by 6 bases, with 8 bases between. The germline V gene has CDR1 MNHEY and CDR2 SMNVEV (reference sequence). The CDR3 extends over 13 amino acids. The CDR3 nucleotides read TGTGCCAGCAGTTTATCTCCGTCTAATGGCTACACCTTC. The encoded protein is CASSLSPSNGYTF.

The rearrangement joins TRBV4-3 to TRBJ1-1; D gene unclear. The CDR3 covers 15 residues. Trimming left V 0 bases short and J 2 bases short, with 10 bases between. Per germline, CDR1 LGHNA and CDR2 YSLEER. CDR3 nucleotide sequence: TGCGCCAGCAGCCAAGAGCCACAGAAAAACACTGAAGCTTTCTTT. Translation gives CASSQEPQKNTEAFF.

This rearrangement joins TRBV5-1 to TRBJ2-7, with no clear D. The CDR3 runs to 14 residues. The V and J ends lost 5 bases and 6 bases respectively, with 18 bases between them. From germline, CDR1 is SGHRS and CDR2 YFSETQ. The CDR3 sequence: CASRYDSTSSEQYF. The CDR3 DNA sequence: TGCGCCAGCAGGTATGACTCAACCTCGTCCGAGCAGTACTTC. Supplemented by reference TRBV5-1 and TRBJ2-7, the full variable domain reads KAGVTQTPRYLIKTRGQQVTLSCSPISGHRSVSWYQQTPGQGLQFLFEYFSETQRNKGNFPGRFSGRQFSNSRSEMNVSTLELGDSALYLCASRYDSTSSEQYFGPGTRLTVT.

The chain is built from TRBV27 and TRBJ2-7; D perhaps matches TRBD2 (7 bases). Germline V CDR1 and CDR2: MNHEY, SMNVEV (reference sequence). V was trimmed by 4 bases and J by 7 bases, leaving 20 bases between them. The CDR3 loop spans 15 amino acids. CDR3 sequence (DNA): TGTGCCAGCAGTTGGGGAGGGGGGGTCTTGTGGGAGCAGTACTTC. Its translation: CASSWGGGVLWEQYF.

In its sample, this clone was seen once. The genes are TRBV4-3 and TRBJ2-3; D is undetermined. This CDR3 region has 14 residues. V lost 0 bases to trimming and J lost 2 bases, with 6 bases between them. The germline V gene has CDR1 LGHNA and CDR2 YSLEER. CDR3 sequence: CASSQDYYTDTQYF. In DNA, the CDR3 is TGCGCCAGCAGCCAAGACTACTACACAGATACGCAGTATTTT.

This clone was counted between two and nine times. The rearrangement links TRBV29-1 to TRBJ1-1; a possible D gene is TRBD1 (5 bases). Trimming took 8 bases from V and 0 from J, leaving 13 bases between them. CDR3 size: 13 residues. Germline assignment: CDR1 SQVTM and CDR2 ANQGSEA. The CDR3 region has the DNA TGCAGCACCGCCCAAGGGGTGAACACTGAAGCTTTCTTT. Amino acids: CSTAQGVNTEAFF.

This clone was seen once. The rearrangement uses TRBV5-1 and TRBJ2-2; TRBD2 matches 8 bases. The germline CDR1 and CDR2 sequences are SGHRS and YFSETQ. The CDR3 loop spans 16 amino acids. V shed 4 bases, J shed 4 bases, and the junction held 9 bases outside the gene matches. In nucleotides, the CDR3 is TGCGCCAGCAGCCAAAGAGCGGGGGTCGGCACCGGGGAGCTGTTTTTT. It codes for CASSQRAGVGTGELFF.

CDR3 bases: TGTGCCAGCTCACCATCATCAGGGGGCTATGGCTACACCTTC. Protein product: CASSPSSGGYGYTF. The chain links TRBV18 to TRBJ1-2; 7 bases are a match to TRBD1. The trim removed 2 bases at V and 4 bases at J, leaving 4 bases unmatched. The CDR3 length is 14 residues. Germline V CDR1 and CDR2: KGHSH, LQKENI. Full variable domain (rest looked up from reference TRBV18 and TRBJ1-2): NAGVMQNPRHLVRRRGQEARLRCSPMKGHSHVYWYRQLPEEGLKFMVYLQKENIIDESGMPKERFSAEFPKEGPSILRIQQVVRGDSAAYFCASSPSSGGYGYTFGSGTRLTVV.

As DNA, the CDR3 is TGTGCCAGTAGTAATCCGGGACAGGGGTATTCTGCAGCTTTCTTT. It specifies CASSNPGQGYSAAFF. This sequence joins TRBV19 and TRBJ1-1; 10 nucleotides line up with TRBD1. The CDR3 spans 15 residues. Germline CDR1 LNHDA, CDR2 SQIVND (reference sequence). V shed 4 bases and J 10 bases; nucleotides not matched to a gene: 12.

The DNA for the CDR3 is TGTGCCAGCAGCTTAATGGGACAGGTCCACGAGCAGTACTTC. Protein sequence: CASSLMGQVHEQYF. The chain employs TRBV13 and TRBJ2-7; 8 bases agree with TRBD1. CDR1 and CDR2 (germline): PRHDT, FYEKMQ (reference sequence). CDR3 length: 14 residues. After removal of 2 bases from V and 5 bases from J, the junction contained 5 bases not matched to a gene.

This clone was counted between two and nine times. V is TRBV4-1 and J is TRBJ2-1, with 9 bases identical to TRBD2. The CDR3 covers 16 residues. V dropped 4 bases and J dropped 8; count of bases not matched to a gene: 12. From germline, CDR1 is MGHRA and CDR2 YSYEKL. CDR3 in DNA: TGCGCCAGCAGCCGGGCGAGGGTAGCGGGAGAGGATGAGCAGTTCTTC. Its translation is CASSRARVAGEDEQFF.

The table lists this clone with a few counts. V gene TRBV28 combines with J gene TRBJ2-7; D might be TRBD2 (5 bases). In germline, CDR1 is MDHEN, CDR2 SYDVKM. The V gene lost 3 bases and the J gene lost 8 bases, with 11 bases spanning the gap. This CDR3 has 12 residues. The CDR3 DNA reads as TGTGCCAGCAGTTTTGGGAGTCCCCAGCAGTACTTC. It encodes CASSFGSPQQYF.

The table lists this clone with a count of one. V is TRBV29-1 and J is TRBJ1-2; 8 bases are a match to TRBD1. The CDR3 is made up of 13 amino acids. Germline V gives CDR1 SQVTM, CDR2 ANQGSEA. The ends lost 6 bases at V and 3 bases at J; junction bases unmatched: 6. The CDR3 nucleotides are TGCAGCGTGGGCAGGGGGCTCGACTATGGCTACACCTTC. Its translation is CSVGRGLDYGYTF.

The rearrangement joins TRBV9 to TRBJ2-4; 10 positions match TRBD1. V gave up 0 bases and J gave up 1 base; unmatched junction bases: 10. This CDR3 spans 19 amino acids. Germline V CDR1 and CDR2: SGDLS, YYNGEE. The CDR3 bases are TGTGCCAGCAGCGTAGAGGACAGGGGGTTACCCGAGGCCAAAAACATTCAGTACTTC. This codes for CASSVEDRGLPEAKNIQYF. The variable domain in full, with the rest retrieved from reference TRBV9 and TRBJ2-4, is DSGVTQTPKHLITATGQRVTLRCSPRSGDLSVYWYQQSLDQGLQFLIQYYNGEERAKGNILERFSAQQFPDLHSELNLSSLELGDSALYFCASSVEDRGLPEAKNIQYFGAGTRLSVL.

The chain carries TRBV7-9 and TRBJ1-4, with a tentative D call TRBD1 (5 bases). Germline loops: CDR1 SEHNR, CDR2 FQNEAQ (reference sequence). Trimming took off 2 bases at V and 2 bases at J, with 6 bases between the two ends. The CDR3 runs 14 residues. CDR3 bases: TGTGCCAGCAGCTTAAGACAGACTAATGAAAAACTGTTTTTT. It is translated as CASSLRQTNEKLFF.

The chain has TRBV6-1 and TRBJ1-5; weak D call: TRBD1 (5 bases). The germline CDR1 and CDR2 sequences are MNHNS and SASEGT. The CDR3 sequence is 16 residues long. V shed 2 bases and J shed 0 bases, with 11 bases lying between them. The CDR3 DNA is TGTGCCAGCAGTGAACAGGACATAAATAGCAATCAGCCCCAGCATTTT. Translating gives CASSEQDINSNQPQHF.

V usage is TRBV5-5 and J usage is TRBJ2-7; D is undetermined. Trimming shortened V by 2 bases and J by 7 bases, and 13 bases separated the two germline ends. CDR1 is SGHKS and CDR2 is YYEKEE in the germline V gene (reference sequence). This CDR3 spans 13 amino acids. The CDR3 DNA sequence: TGTGCCAGCAGCTTTTTACCGACTTGGGAGCAGTACTTC. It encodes CASSFLPTWEQYF.

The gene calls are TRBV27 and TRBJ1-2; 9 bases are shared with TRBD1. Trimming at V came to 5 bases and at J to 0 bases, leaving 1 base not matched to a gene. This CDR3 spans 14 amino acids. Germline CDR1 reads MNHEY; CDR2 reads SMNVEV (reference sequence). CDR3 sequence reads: CASSRQGANYGYTF. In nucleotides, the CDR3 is TGTGCCAGCAGTAGACAGGGGGCTAACTATGGCTACACCTTC.

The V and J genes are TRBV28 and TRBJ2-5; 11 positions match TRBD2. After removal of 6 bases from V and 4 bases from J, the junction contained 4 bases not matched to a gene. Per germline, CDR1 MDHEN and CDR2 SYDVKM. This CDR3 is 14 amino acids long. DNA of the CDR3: TGTGCCAGCAGGCTAGCGGGAGGAGTAGAGACCCAGTACTTC. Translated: CASRLAGGVETQYF. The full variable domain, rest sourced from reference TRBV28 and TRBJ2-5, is DVKVTQSSRYLVKRTGEKVFLECVQDMDHENMFWYRQDPGLGLRLIYFSYDVKMKEKGDIPEGYSVSREKKERFSLILESASTNQTSMYLCASRLAGGVETQYFGPGTRLLVL.

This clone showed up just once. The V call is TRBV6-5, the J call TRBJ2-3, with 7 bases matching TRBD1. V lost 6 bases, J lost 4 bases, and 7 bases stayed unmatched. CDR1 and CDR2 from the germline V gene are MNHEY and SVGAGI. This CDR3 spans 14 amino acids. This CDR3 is CASRPTGNADTQYF. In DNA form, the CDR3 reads TGTGCCAGCAGACCGACAGGGAATGCAGATACGCAGTATTTT.

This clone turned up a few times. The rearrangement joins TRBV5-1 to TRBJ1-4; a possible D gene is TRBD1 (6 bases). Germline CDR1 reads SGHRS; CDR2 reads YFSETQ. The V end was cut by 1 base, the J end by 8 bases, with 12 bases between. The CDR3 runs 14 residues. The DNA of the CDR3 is TGCGCCAGCAGCTTGTTACAGGGTCGCGAAAAACTGTTTTTT. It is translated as CASSLLQGREKLFF.

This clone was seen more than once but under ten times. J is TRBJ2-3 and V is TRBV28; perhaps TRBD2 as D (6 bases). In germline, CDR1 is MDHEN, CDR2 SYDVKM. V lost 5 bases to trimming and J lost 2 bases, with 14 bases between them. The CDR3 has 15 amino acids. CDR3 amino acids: CASSPPGLLTDTQYF. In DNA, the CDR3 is TGTGCCAGCAGTCCCCCGGGACTCCTCACAGATACGCAGTATTTT. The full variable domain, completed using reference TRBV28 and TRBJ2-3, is DVKVTQSSRYLVKRTGEKVFLECVQDMDHENMFWYRQDPGLGLRLIYFSYDVKMKEKGDIPEGYSVSREKKERFSLILESASTNQTSMYLCASSPPGLLTDTQYFGPGTRLTVL.

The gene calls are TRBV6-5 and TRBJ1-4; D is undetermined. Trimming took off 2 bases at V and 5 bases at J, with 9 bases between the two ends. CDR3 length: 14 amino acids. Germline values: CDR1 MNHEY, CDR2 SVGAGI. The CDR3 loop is CASSYRGENEKLFF. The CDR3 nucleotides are TGTGCCAGCAGTTACCGGGGAGAGAATGAAAAACTGTTTTTT.